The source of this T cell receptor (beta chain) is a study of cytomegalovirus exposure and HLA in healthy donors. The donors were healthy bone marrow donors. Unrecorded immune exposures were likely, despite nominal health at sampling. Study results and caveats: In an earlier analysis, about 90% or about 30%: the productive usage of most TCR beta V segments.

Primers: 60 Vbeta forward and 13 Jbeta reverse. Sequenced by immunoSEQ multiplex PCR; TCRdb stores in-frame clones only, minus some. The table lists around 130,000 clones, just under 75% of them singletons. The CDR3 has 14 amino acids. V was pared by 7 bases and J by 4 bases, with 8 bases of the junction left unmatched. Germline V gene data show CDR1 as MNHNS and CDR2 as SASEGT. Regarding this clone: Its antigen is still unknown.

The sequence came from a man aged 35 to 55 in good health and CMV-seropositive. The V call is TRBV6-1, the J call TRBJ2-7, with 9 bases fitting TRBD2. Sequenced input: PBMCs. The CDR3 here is CASTLLTSGYEQYF. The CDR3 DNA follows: TGTGCCAGCACCCTATTGACTAGCGGATACGAGCAGTACTTC.